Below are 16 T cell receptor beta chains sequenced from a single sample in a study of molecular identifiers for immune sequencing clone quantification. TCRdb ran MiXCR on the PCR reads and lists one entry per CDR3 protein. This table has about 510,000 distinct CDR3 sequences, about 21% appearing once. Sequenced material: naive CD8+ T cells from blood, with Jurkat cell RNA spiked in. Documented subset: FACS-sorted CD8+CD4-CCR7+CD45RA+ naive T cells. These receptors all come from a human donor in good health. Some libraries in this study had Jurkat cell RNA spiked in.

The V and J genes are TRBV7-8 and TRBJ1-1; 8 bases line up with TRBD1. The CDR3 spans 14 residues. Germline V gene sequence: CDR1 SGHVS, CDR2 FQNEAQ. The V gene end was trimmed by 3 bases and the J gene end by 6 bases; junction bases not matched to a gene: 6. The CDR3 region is CASSFGQGGAEAFF. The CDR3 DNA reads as TGTGCCAGCAGCTTTGGACAGGGCGGCGCTGAAGCTTTCTTT.

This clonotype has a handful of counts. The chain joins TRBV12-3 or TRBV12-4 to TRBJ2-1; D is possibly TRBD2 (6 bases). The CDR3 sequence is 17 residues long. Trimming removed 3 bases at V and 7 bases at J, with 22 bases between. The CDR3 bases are TGTGCCAGCAGTTTGCATAGCGGCCCCGAGCTAGGGAATGAGCAGTTCTTC. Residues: CASSLHSGPELGNEQFF.

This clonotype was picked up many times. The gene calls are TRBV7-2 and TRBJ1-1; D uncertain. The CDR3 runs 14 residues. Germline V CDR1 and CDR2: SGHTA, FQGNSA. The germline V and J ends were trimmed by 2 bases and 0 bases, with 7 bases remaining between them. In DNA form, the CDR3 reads TGTGCCAGCAGCTTAATGACATTGAACACTGAAGCTTTCTTT. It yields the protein CASSLMTLNTEAFF. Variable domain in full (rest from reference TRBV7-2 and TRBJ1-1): GAGVSQSPSNKVTEKGKDVELRCDPISGHTALYWYRQSLGQGLEFLIYFQGNSAPDKSGLPSDRFSAERTGGSVSTLTIQRTQQEDSAVYLCASSLMTLNTEAFFGQGTRLTVV.

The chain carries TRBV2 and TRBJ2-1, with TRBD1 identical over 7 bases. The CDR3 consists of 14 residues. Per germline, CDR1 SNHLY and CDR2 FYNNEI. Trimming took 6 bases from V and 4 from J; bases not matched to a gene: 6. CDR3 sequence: CASSPRDSYNEQFF. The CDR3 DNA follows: TGTGCCAGCAGCCCACGGGACAGTTACAATGAGCAGTTCTTC.

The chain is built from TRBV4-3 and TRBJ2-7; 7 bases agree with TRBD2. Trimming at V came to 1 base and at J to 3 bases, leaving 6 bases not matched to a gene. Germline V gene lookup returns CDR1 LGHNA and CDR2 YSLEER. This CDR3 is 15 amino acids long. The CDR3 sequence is CASSQVPSGNYEQYF. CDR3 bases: TGCGCCAGCAGCCAAGTACCTAGCGGAAACTACGAGCAGTACTTC.

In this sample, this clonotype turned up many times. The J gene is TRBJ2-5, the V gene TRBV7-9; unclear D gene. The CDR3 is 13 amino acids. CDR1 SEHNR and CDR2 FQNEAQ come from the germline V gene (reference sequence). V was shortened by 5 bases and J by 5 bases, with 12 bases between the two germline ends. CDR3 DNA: TGTGCCAGCAGCCCACGGCTCGGGGAGACCCAGTACTTC. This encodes CASSPRLGETQYF.

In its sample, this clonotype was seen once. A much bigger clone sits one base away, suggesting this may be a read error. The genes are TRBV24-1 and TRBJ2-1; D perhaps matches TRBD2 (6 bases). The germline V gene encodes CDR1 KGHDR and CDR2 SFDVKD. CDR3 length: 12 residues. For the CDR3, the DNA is TGTGCCACCAGTTTGGGGGGTAATGAGCGGTTCTTC. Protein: CATSLGGNERFF.

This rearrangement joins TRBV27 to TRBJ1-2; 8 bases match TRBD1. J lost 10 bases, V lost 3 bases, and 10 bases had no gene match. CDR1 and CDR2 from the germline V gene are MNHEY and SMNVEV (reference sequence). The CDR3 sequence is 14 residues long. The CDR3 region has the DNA TGTGCCAGCAGTTTCGCCGGGACAGGTTACGACTACACCTTC. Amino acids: CASSFAGTGYDYTF.

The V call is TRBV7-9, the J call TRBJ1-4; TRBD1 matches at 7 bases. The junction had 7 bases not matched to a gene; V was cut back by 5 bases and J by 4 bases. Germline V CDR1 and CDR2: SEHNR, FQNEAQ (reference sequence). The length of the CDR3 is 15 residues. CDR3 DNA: TGTGCCAGCAGCCCGACAGGGAACCATAATGAAAAACTGTTTTTT. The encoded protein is CASSPTGNHNEKLFF.

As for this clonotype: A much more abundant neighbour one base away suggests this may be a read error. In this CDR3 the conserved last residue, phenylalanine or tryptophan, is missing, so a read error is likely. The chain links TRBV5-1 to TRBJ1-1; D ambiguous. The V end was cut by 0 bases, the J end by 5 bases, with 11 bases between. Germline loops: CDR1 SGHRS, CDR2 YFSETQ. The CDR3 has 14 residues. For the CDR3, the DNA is TGCGCCAGCAGCTTGGATACTCCGAGGACTGAAGCTTTCTGT. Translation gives CASSLDTPRTEAFC.

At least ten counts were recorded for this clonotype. The CDR3 here is CASSARGTGAGNTIYF. The DNA for the CDR3 is TGTGCCAGCAGCGCAAGGGGGACAGGGGCTGGAAACACCATATATTTT. This chain joins TRBV2 and TRBJ1-3; the match to TRBD1 covers 10 bases. The trim removed 6 bases at V and 2 bases at J, leaving 7 bases unmatched. Per germline, CDR1 SNHLY and CDR2 FYNNEI. CDR3 length: 16 amino acids.

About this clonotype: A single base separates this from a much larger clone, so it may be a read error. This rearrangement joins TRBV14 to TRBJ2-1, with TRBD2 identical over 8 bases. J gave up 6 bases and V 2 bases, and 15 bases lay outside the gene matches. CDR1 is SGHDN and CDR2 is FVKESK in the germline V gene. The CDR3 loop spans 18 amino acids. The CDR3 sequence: CASSQNSYSGLEGNEQFF. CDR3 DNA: TGTGCCAGCAGCCAAAATAGTTATTCGGGACTAGAGGGCAATGAGCAGTTCTTC.

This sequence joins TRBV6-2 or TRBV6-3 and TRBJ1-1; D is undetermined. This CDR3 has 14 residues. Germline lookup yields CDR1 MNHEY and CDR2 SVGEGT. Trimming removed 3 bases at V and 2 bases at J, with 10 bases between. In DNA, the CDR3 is TGTGCCAGCAGTTATGTGGGGATCAACACTGAAGCTTTCTTT. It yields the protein CASSYVGINTEAFF.

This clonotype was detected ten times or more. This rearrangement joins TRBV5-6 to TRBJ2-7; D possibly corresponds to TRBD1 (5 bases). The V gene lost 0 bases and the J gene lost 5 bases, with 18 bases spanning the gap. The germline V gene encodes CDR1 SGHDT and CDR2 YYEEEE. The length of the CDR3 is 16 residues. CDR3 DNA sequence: TGTGCCAGCAGCTTGGAGGCAGGGTGGGCGCGGAACGAGCAGTACTTC. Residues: CASSLEAGWARNEQYF.

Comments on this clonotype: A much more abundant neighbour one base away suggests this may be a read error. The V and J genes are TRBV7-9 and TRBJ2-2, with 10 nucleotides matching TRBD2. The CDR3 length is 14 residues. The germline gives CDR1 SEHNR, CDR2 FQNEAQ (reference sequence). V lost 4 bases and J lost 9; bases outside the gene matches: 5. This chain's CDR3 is CASSYSGRPRELFF. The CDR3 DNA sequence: TGTGCCAGCAGCTATAGCGGGAGGCCCAGGGAGCTGTTTTTT.

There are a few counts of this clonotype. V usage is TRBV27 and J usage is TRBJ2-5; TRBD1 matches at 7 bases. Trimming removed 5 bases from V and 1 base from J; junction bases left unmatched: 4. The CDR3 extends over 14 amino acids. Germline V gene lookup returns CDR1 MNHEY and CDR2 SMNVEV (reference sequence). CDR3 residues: CASSIQGLQETQYF. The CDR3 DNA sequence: TGTGCCAGCAGTATACAGGGGCTCCAAGAGACCCAGTACTTC.